This T cell receptor (beta chain) was captured by sequencing in a study of blood T cell repertoires in COVID-19. With 3 bases removed from V and 5 bases from J, the gap between germline ends came to 17 bases. Looked up from germline, CDR1 is SGHRS and CDR2 is YFSETQ. There are 15 residues in the CDR3. Libraries were prepared by immunoSEQ multiplex PCR; TCRdb keeps only in-frame clonotypes and omits some of them. The repertoire includes under 250,000 clones, around 88% of them detected once, and over 5.5% sits in the top ten. The V and J genes are TRBV5-1 and TRBJ1-1; D is perhaps TRBD1 (6 bases). Material for sequencing was peripheral blood. The clonotype originates from a woman aged 80 or over with COVID-19, enrolled during active disease. CDR3 in amino acids: CASSYTGRGGTEAFF. The CDR3 DNA sequence: TGCGCCAGCAGCTATACAGGGAGGGGAGGGACTGAAGCTTTCTTT.